Only a few counts were recorded for the clone carrying this T cell receptor beta chain. Reverse transcription of extracted RNA yielded cDNA, which provided the sequencing template. Here immunoSEQ multiplex PCR was the method, and the copy in TCRdb shows in-frame clones only, minus some. The profile covers 150,000 to 190,000 clones, with 40% to 65% appearing a single time and 15% to 20% taken by the ten largest. This record belongs to a study of CD8+ T cells in alopecia areata. Sampling of alopecia areata patients yielded lesional scalp punch biopsies as well as peripheral blood. Germline trimming cut 4 bases from V and 4 bases from J; bases unmatched to any gene: 7. Per germline, CDR1 SEHNR and CDR2 FQNEAQ (reference sequence). CDR3 length: 15 residues.

The source is a human donor with alopecia areata. The chain employs TRBV7-9 and TRBJ2-5, with TRBD2 matching over 9 bases. The sample here was CD8+ T cells sorted from blood, taken at week 0. CDR3 loop: CASSSQTSGLETQYF. The CDR3 DNA sequence: TGTGCCAGCAGCTCACAGACTAGCGGATTAGAGACCCAGTACTTC.